This is a list of T cell receptor beta chains from one sample in a study of cytomegalovirus exposure and HLA in healthy donors. Repertoires were generated with immunoSEQ multiplex PCR, while TCRdb's copy carries only in-frame clones and drops some. This repertoire comprises around 200,000 clones; its ten largest clones make up 0.9% to 1.4%. The specimen was PBMCs. The source is a girl aged 2 to 9 in good health and CMV-seropositive. The CDR3 runs from the conserved cysteine through the conserved F or W.

v_call	cdr3_length	j_call	cdr3_aa
TRBV10-3	14	TRBJ2-5	CAISESDRRETQYF
TRBV7-9	18	TRBJ2-1	CASSPRLAGPSSYNEQFF
TRBV7-9	13	TRBJ2-1	CASSLREWGEQFF
TRBV27	12	TRBJ1-2	CASRSGKIGYTF
TRBV4-1	14	TRBJ2-1	CASSQENKGLALFF
TRBV18	17	TRBJ2-1	CASSQGLAGASYNEQFF
TRBV29-1	13	TRBJ1-1	CSVVPPGRTEAFF
TRBV28	14	TRBJ1-1	CASSQGGGRTEAFF
TRBV11-2	14	TRBJ1-3	CASSFDFSGNTIYF
TRBV4-2	12	TRBJ1-2	CASSQGGRRYTF
TRBV9	14	TRBJ1-1	CASSVEGQNTEAFF
TRBV21-1	14	TRBJ2-5	CASSNGTGEETQYF
TRBV18	14	TRBJ2-7	CASSLKREVNEQYF
TRBV30	15	TRBJ1-1	CAWSNGGQGDTEAFF
TRBV19	14	TRBJ2-4	CASIDSLAKNIQYF
TRBV7-2	13	TRBJ2-1	CASSLASGNEQFF
TRBV19	17	TRBJ1-5	CASSTWTGARGDQPQHF
TRBV5-1	18	TRBJ2-7	CASSLEGGLAPPTYEQYF
TRBV11-2	15	.	CASSRTVTVDYEQYF
TRBV5-1	14	TRBJ1-1	CASSPRGLNTEAFF
TRBV28	14	TRBJ1-4	CASRVQKLNEKLFF
TRBV5-4	16	TRBJ2-1	CASSAGGPSGKNEQFF
TRBV14	15	TRBJ2-1	CASSGPGLVINEQFF
TRBV9	15	TRBJ1-1	CASSVSPGMNTEAFF
TRBV28	13	TRBJ1-5	CASSPRVDQPQHF
TRBV2	13	TRBJ1-5	CASSEFTGQPQHF
TRBV6-5	13	TRBJ1-4	CASSPDRGEKLFF
TRBV19	12	TRBJ2-1	CASSIPPGGQFF
TRBV28	15	TRBJ1-1	CASSKGDTGNTEAFF
TRBV27	15	TRBJ1-2	CASSPTQGPLYGYTF
TRBV11-2	17	.	CASSPRGDAYMAYEQYF
TRBV27	16	TRBJ1-1	CASSPPHSGGNTEAFF
TRBV29-1	13	TRBJ2-6	CSVGLSGANVLTF
TRBV4-1	17	TRBJ2-3	CASSQAALAGGTDTQYF
TRBV5-1	16	TRBJ2-5	CASSLSGFSDRETQYF
TRBV6-5	11	TRBJ1-1	CASRNRGEAFF
TRBV27	16	TRBJ1-2	CASSSEGALNSYGYTF
TRBV10-1	14	TRBJ2-2	CASSPRDIRGELFF
TRBV7-9	14	TRBJ1-2	CASSLDTGVEGYTF
TRBV27	16	TRBJ2-7	CASIGTGTSGTYEQYF
TRBV7-9	18	TRBJ1-4	CASSFFPGTGRTNEKLFF
TRBV12-2	16	TRBJ2-1	CASRLVCTPPSNEQFF
TRBV29-1	10	TRBJ2-3	CSVVGVDPYF
TRBV10-2	16	TRBJ2-1	CASRSGIRLAGNEQFF
TRBV5-1	16	TRBJ2-7	CASSLDRGASSYEQYF
TRBV2	13	.	CASSSETSYEQYF
TRBV10-3	13	TRBJ2-2	CAISGRATGELFF
TRBV7-3	17	TRBJ2-7	CASSLTRTSGKGYEQYF
TRBV15	18	TRBJ1-5	CATSRDSWNSPLNQPQHF
TRBV27	15	TRBJ2-7	CASSPGGDRGLGQYF
TRBV4-2	13	TRBJ2-7	CASSQSSANEQYF
TRBV15	15	TRBJ2-3	CATSREAASTDTQYF
TRBV27	17	TRBJ1-4	CASSLMGQHTSNEKLFF
TRBV27	14	TRBJ1-1	CASSLGQGAGEAFF
TRBV19	16	TRBJ2-2	CASSEREERSAGELFF